The rows below give T cell receptor beta chains drawn from one sample of a study of T cell repertoires in cytomegalovirus infection. From the reads, TCRdb called clonotypes with MiXCR, one entry per CDR3 protein. The sample carries around 630,000 distinct CDR3 sequences, around 24% recorded once. Input material: CD8+ T cells from PBMCs. The source of these receptors is a human donor in good health (CMV status not recorded). Some clones in this sample may be carry-over from other donors' samples. Each CDR3 is given with its conserved first and last residue. The D gene is left open where the match is weak. Where a row states a size, it is once, few, many or the class of an expanded clone; other rows omit it.

J,V,length,size,D,CDR3,DNA
TRBJ1-1,TRBV5-1,15,few,TRBD1,CASSLSRGRGTEAFF,TGCGCCAGCAGCTTGTCCAGGGGGCGTGGGACTGAAGCTTTCTTT
TRBJ2-1,TRBV6-2/TRBV6-3,15,.,.,CASSFPRTSYNEQFF,TGTGCCAGCAGTTTCCCCAGGACCTCCTACAATGAGCAGTTCTTC
TRBJ1-1,TRBV6-1,15,.,.,CASSEEDSMNTEAFF,TGTGCCAGCAGTGAGGAAGACAGTATGAACACTGAAGCTTTCTTT
TRBJ1-1,TRBV5-5,15,.,TRBD1,CASRQGTGAGTEAFF,TGTGCCAGCAGGCAAGGGACAGGGGCGGGCACTGAAGCTTTCTTT
TRBJ2-1,TRBV7-2,15,many,.,CASSLDRGPGNEQFF,TGTGCCAGCAGCTTAGATCGGGGGCCGGGTAATGAGCAGTTCTTC
TRBJ2-3,TRBV10-3,17,.,TRBD2,CAISESASGGATDTQYF,TGTGCCATCAGTGAGTCAGCTAGCGGGGGGGCCACAGATACGCAGTATTTT
TRBJ1-6,TRBV7-9,12,many,.,CASSSYNSPLHF,TGTGCCAGCAGCTCCTATAATTCACCCCTCCACTTT
TRBJ2-4,TRBV7-9,14,few,TRBD2,CASSLAGGRNIQYF,TGTGCCAGCAGTTTAGCGGGGGGCCGAAACATTCAGTACTTC
TRBJ2-5,TRBV10-3,11,.,.,CAILAGETQYF,TGTGCCATCCTAGCCGGGGAGACCCAGTACTTC
TRBJ2-3,TRBV20-1,16,.,TRBD2,CSARDSRGGRLDTQYF,TGCAGTGCTAGAGACTCGCGGGGGGGGCGGCTGGATACGCAGTATTTT
TRBJ2-3,TRBV5-6,15,few,.,CASSSSGFRTDTQYF,TGTGCCAGCAGCTCGAGTGGGTTTCGCACAGATACGCAGTATTTT
TRBJ1-4,TRBV2,15,.,.,CASSERASSGEKLFF,TGTGCCAGCAGTGAACGGGCGAGCTCAGGGGAAAAACTGTTTTTT
TRBJ1-2,TRBV7-6,15,.,TRBD1,CASSLETGGLYGYTF,TGTGCCAGCAGCTTAGAGACAGGGGGCCTCTATGGCTACACCTTC
TRBJ2-3,TRBV4-2,17,few,.,CASSQEGVGAGTDTQYF,TGTGCCAGCAGCCAAGAGGGGGTAGGGGCCGGAACAGATACGCAGTATTTT
TRBJ2-1,TRBV2,14,.,TRBD2,CALQEVAGNNEQFF,TGTGCCCTTCAGGAAGTAGCGGGGAACAATGAGCAGTTCTTC
TRBJ1-2,TRBV28,13,many,.,CASSGGIHYGYTF,TGTGCCAGCAGTGGGGGGATTCACTATGGCTACACCTTC
TRBJ2-1,TRBV2,14,.,TRBD2,CASRTSGLYNEQFF,TGTGCCAGCAGAACTAGCGGGCTTTACAATGAGCAGTTCTTC
TRBJ1-2,TRBV6-5,15,.,.,CASSYGLNPNYGYTF,TGTGCCAGCAGTTACGGACTCAACCCAAACTATGGCTACACCTTC
TRBJ2-5,TRBV13,14,.,TRBD1,CASTRQGPLGTQYF,TGTGCCAGCACCAGACAGGGGCCCCTCGGGACCCAGTACTTC
TRBJ2-7,TRBV7-6,15,many,TRBD1,CASSFRDREDYEQYF,TGTGCCAGCAGCTTCCGGGACAGGGAAGATTACGAGCAGTACTTC
TRBJ1-1,TRBV20-1,14,.,.,CSAVTPQGKFEAFF,TGCAGTGCCGTGACACCTCAGGGAAAATTTGAAGCTTTCTTT
TRBJ2-1,TRBV28,14,.,.,CASTLHPGHNEQFF,TGTGCCAGCACCCTCCACCCGGGTCACAATGAGCAGTTCTTC
TRBJ2-5,TRBV7-9,13,.,.,CASSLGTEETQYF,TGTGCCAGCAGCTTAGGGACGGAAGAGACCCAGTACTTC
TRBJ2-1,TRBV27,13,.,.,CASRHSRYDEQFF,TGTGCCAGCAGGCACTCTCGATACGATGAGCAGTTCTTC
TRBJ2-1,TRBV10-3,13,.,.,CAISESWENKQFF,TGTGCCATCAGTGAGTCTTGGGAAAATAAGCAGTTCTTC
TRBJ1-6,TRBV20-1,17,.,.,CSAPGLTDRTYNSPLHF,TGCAGTGCACCGGGTTTGACGGATCGCACCTATAATTCACCCCTCCACTTT
TRBJ2-6,TRBV6-2/TRBV6-3,17,many,TRBD2,CASSYPTGGPGANVLTF,TGTGCCAGCAGTTACCCCACGGGGGGGCCCGGGGCCAACGTCCTGACTTTC
TRBJ1-5,TRBV12-3/TRBV12-4,16,.,.,CASSSPAGGRNQPQHF,TGTGCCAGCAGCTCCCCCGCGGGGGGCCGAAATCAGCCCCAGCATTTT
TRBJ2-7,TRBV29-1,13,.,TRBD1,CSATDREWGEQYF,TGCAGCGCGACAGACAGGGAATGGGGCGAGCAGTACTTC
TRBJ1-1,TRBV19,14,.,.,CASSIKVQNTEAFF,TGTGCCAGTAGTATAAAGGTCCAGAACACTGAAGCTTTCTTT
TRBJ1-3,TRBV6-6,18,many,TRBD1,CASSFLQGQATSGNTIYF,TGTGCCAGCAGCTTTCTACAGGGGCAAGCTACCTCTGGAAACACCATATATTTT
TRBJ2-2,TRBV10-1,14,.,.,CASSDGAGTGELFF,TGCGCCAGCAGTGACGGGGCCGGCACCGGGGAGCTGTTTTTT
TRBJ2-7,TRBV5-6,15,few,TRBD1,CASSSPGTGWIEQYF,TGTGCCAGCAGCTCGCCGGGGACAGGGTGGATCGAGCAGTACTTC
TRBJ2-3,TRBV5-4,16,few,TRBD2,CASRGTSGTSTDTQYF,TGTGCCAGCAGGGGGACTAGCGGAACTAGCACAGATACGCAGTATTTT
TRBJ1-2,TRBV24-1,13,.,.,CATSDQRASDYTF,TGTGCCACCAGTGATCAAAGAGCCTCAGACTACACCTTC
TRBJ2-1,TRBV14,14,.,.,CASSKRSSYNEQFF,TGTGCCAGCAGCAAGAGGAGCTCCTACAATGAGCAGTTCTTC
TRBJ1-1,TRBV12-3/TRBV12-4,15,.,.,CASSRGGGGNTEAFF,TGTGCCAGCAGCCGGGGGGGGGGCGGGAACACTGAAGCTTTCTTT
TRBJ2-1,TRBV6-6,14,many,TRBD2,CASSNGGAYNEQFF,TGTGCCAGCAGCAATGGGGGGGCCTACAATGAGCAGTTCTTC
TRBJ2-5,TRBV12-3/TRBV12-4,14,.,TRBD2,CASTPEERGGTQYF,TGTGCCAGCACTCCAGAGGAGCGGGGAGGGACCCAGTACTTC
TRBJ2-5,TRBV28,18,.,TRBD2,CASSAQTLTSGGQETQYF,TGTGCCAGCAGTGCCCAAACTCTGACTAGCGGGGGACAAGAGACCCAGTACTTC
TRBJ1-5,TRBV28,17,.,.,CASSSTRDINSNQPQHF,TGTGCCAGCAGTTCCACGCGGGACATTAATAGCAATCAGCCCCAGCATTTT
TRBJ1-1,TRBV28,18,few,TRBD1,CASSLGPRTGKLYTEAFF,TGTGCCAGCAGTTTAGGCCCGAGGACAGGGAAATTATACACTGAAGCTTTCTTT
TRBJ2-2,TRBV20-1,16,.,.,CSAREYREGSTGELFF,TGCAGTGCTAGAGAGTACAGGGAAGGTTCCACCGGGGAGCTGTTTTTT
TRBJ2-5,TRBV6-2/TRBV6-3,13,few,.,CASRREYQETQYF,TGTGCCAGCAGGCGTGAGTACCAAGAGACCCAGTACTTC
TRBJ2-2,TRBV7-6,14,many,TRBD1,CASSLTGFTGELFF,TGTGCCAGCAGCTTGACAGGGTTCACCGGGGAGCTGTTTTTT